Following are 31 T cell receptor beta chains from one sample sequenced in a study of blood T cell repertoires in COVID-19. Sequenced by immunoSEQ multiplex PCR; TCRdb stores in-frame clones only, minus some. This sample has more than 85,000 clones, with around nine tenths found just once. Sequenced input: peripheral blood. The receptors originated from a woman aged 70-85 years with acute or convalescent COVID-19.

This chain links TRBV7-8 with TRBJ1-5, with 10 bases aligning to TRBD1. The CDR3 runs 20 residues. Germline loops: CDR1 SGHVS, CDR2 FQNEAQ. Unmatched junction bases numbered 13, after V lost 2 bases and J lost 0 bases. The CDR3 here is CASSLSSFLGQGDSNQPQHF. The CDR3 DNA reads as TGTGCCAGCAGCTTATCGTCTTTCCTCGGACAGGGGGATAGCAATCAGCCCCAGCATTTT.

The chain combines TRBV21-1 with TRBJ1-2; the D call of TRBD1 is as the table states it, not checked on the DNA. TRBV21-1 is an annotated pseudogene. The CDR3 extends over 16 amino acids. CDR3 amino acids: CASSRSATGEDYGYTF. The CDR3 DNA follows: TGTGCCAGCAGCAGATCCGCGACAGGGGAGGACTATGGCTACACCTTC.

V usage is TRBV6-1 and J usage is TRBJ1-6, with TRBD1 matching over 8 bases. CDR3 length equals 16 residues. Germline CDR1 is MNHNS and CDR2 is SASEGT. Trimming cost V 3 bases and J 8 bases; bases outside gene matches: 9. The DNA for the CDR3 is TGTGCCAGCAGTGAGGGGGACAGGAGAAGATATTCACCCCTCCACTTT. It is translated as CASSEGDRRRYSPLHF.

The chain couples TRBV4-2 to TRBJ1-4, with TRBD1 matching over 9 bases. The CDR3 runs to 15 residues. V lost 1 base to trimming and J lost 8 bases; unmatched junction nucleotides: 5. CDR1 and CDR2 from the germline V gene are LGHNA and YNFKEQ. The CDR3 sequence: CASSQGTGGREKLFF. The CDR3 nucleotides read TGTGCCAGCAGCCAAGGCACAGGGGGCAGGGAAAAACTGTTTTTT.

This clone was observed a single time. The genes are TRBV28 and TRBJ1-1; 7 bases match TRBD1. The CDR3 sequence is 14 residues long. With V trimmed by 6 bases and J by 3 bases, 7 bases remained unmatched. The germline V gene has CDR1 MDHEN and CDR2 SYDVKM. The CDR3 region is CASSPPTGDTEAFF. In DNA form, the CDR3 reads TGTGCCAGCAGCCCCCCAACAGGGGACACTGAAGCTTTCTTT.

This chain joins TRBV30 and TRBJ2-5; 9 nucleotides align to TRBD2. V was clipped by 0 bases and J by 0 bases; unmatched bases: 11. The CDR3 is made up of 18 amino acids. Germline-derived CDR1 and CDR2 are GTSNPN and SVGIG (reference sequence). CDR3 in amino acids: CAWSVGKVAGGNQETQYF. CDR3 sequence (DNA): TGTGCCTGGAGTGTAGGAAAAGTTGCGGGAGGGAACCAAGAGACCCAGTACTTC.

This chain uses TRBV12-3 or TRBV12-4 with TRBJ2-7; D unclear. There are 13 residues in the CDR3. Deletions cut 3 bases from V and 2 bases from J, with 8 bases between. The chain's CDR3 is CASSFAVTYEQYF. The CDR3 region has the DNA TGTGCCAGCAGTTTTGCAGTTACCTACGAGCAGTACTTC.

The V and J genes are TRBV3-1 (or the pseudogene TRBV3-2) and TRBJ1-6, with D tentatively TRBD1 (5 bases). V was clipped by 7 bases and J by 4 bases, with 11 bases between them. The CDR3 loop spans 14 amino acids. Germline-derived CDR1 and CDR2 are LGHDT and YNNKEL (reference sequence). CDR3 in DNA: TGTGCCAGCAATCAGGAGGGGTATAATTCACCCCTCCACTTT. This codes for CASNQEGYNSPLHF.

The CDR3 bases are TGTGCCAGCATTCGAGACTGGTTCGCTAACTATGGCTACACCTTC. This sequence encodes CASIRDWFANYGYTF. The genes are TRBV6-5 and TRBJ1-2, with D hard to call. Trimming removed 7 bases at V and 0 bases at J, with 15 bases between. This CDR3 has 15 amino acids. Germline V gene data show CDR1 as MNHEY and CDR2 as SVGAGI.

As DNA, the CDR3 is TGTGCCAGCAAGGGAGGAGGTCAGGGGGCTGGCTACACCTTC. It translates to CASKGGGQGAGYTF. The chain recombines TRBV27 with TRBJ1-2; 8 positions agree with TRBD1. CDR3 size: 14 residues. Trimming cost V 7 bases and J 7 bases; bases outside gene matches: 11. Germline V gives CDR1 MNHEY, CDR2 SMNVEV (reference sequence).

In its sample, this clone was seen once. The chain employs TRBV30 and TRBJ1-2; D perhaps matches TRBD1 (6 bases). Germline CDR1 and CDR2: GTSNPN and SVGIG (reference sequence). The CDR3 is 14 residues long. V was cut by 8 bases and J by 4 bases, with 20 bases left in between. Written as DNA, the CDR3 is TGTGCCGGGGGAACCGGGGGGCAAGTCTATGGCTACACCTTC. Amino acids: CAGGTGGQVYGYTF.

This clone appeared a single time. V and J are TRBV14 and TRBJ2-7; TRBD2 matches 8 bases. CDR3 length: 16 amino acids. The ends lost 5 bases at V and 6 bases at J; junction bases unmatched: 15. Germline loops: CDR1 SGHDN, CDR2 FVKESK. CDR3 residues: CASSSHPGTSTSEQYF. The CDR3 DNA reads as TGTGCCAGCAGCTCTCACCCCGGGACTAGTACGAGCGAGCAGTACTTC.

The DNA of the CDR3 is TGTGCCAGCAGTTTAGCGGGGGCTGAAAAACTGTTTTTT. Translated: CASSLAGAEKLFF. This chain connects TRBV28 to TRBJ1-4; a weak D match, TRBD1 (6 bases). The CDR3 is 13 amino acids. Germline CDR1 reads MDHEN; CDR2 reads SYDVKM. Trimming shortened V by 2 bases and J by 7 bases, and 8 bases separated the two germline ends.

This rearrangement joins TRBV7-6 to TRBJ2-7, with 7 bases matching TRBD1. The CDR3 spans 15 residues. Germline values: CDR1 SGHVS, CDR2 FNYEAQ. J lost 3 bases, V lost 0 bases, and 5 bases had no gene match. CDR3 residues: CASSLAWDRGYEQYF. As DNA, the CDR3 is TGTGCCAGCAGCTTAGCGTGGGACAGAGGCTACGAGCAGTACTTC.

The chain recombines TRBV19 with TRBJ2-7; 13 nucleotides match TRBD2. Trimming took 5 bases from V and 0 from J; bases not matched to a gene: 4. Per germline, CDR1 LNHDA and CDR2 SQIVND (reference sequence). The CDR3 contains 16 residues. The CDR3 coding sequence is TGTGCCAGTAGTCCAGGACTAGCGGGGGCCTCCTACGAGCAGTACTTC. This codes for CASSPGLAGASYEQYF. The full variable domain, with the rest looked up from reference TRBV19 and TRBJ2-7, is DGGITQSPKYLFRKEGQNVTLSCEQNLNHDAMYWYRQDPGQGLRLIYYSQIVNDFQKGDIAEGYSVSREKKESFPLTVTSAQKNPTAFYLCASSPGLAGASYEQYFGPGTRLTVT.

This clone was seen a few times. V and J are TRBV6-1 and TRBJ2-1; 7 bases map to TRBD2. J was trimmed by 0 bases and V by 4 bases; bases with no gene match: 12. Germline V gives CDR1 MNHNS, CDR2 SASEGT. This CDR3 contains 18 residues. The CDR3 DNA reads TGTGCCAGCAGTGTCCCCCAGGAGCGGGAAGGCTCCTACAATGAGCAGTTCTTC. It translates to CASSVPQEREGSYNEQFF.

V gene TRBV30 combines with J gene TRBJ2-7, with 7 bases that match TRBD1. There are 14 residues in the CDR3. The junction had 8 bases not matched to a gene; V was cut back by 2 bases and J by 4 bases. Germline V lookup: CDR1 GTSNPN, CDR2 SVGIG (reference sequence). For the CDR3, the DNA is TGTGCCTGGAGTTTTGACAGGGCTAGGTACGAGCAGTACTTC. This translates into CAWSFDRARYEQYF. Based on the CDR3 plus reference TRBV30 and TRBJ2-7, the full variable domain is SQTIHQWPATLVQPVGSPLSLECTVEGTSNPNLYWYRQAAGRGLQLLFYSVGIGQISSEVPQNLSASRPQDRQFILSSKKLLLSDSGFYLCAWSFDRARYEQYFGPGTRLTVT.

J is TRBJ2-1 and V is TRBV2, with TRBD2 identical over 13 bases. The V and J ends lost 4 bases and 1 base, in that order; junction bases with no gene match: 7. The germline V gene encodes CDR1 SNHLY and CDR2 FYNNEI. The CDR3 has 18 residues. CDR3 sequence: CASSGWTSGRGSYNEQFF. Written as DNA, the CDR3 is TGTGCCAGCAGTGGATGGACTAGCGGGAGAGGATCCTACAATGAGCAGTTCTTC.

This chain joins TRBV28 and TRBJ2-1; D is perhaps TRBD1 (5 bases). Germline CDR1 MDHEN, CDR2 SYDVKM. The germline V and J ends were trimmed by 6 bases and 2 bases, with 14 bases remaining between them. The CDR3 contains 15 residues. CDR3 coding DNA: TGTGCCAGCAGACCAGGGTACATACCCTACAATGAGCAGTTCTTC. Translating it yields CASRPGYIPYNEQFF.

The chain joins TRBV2 to TRBJ2-3; the match to TRBD1 covers 10 bases. Per germline, CDR1 SNHLY and CDR2 FYNNEI. J gave up 0 bases and V 4 bases, and 1 base lay outside the gene matches. The CDR3 contains 15 residues. The CDR3 nucleotides are TGTGCCAGCAGTGGGGACAGGGGAAGCACAGATACGCAGTATTTT. Its translation is CASSGDRGSTDTQYF.

The DNA for the CDR3 is TGTGCCAGCCGGGAGACAGGGACTTACGAGCAGTACGTC. Protein sequence: CASRETGTYEQYV. This chain uses TRBV2 with TRBJ2-7; D is possibly TRBD1 (7 bases). Trimming stripped 8 bases from V and 4 bases from J, with 15 bases between. There are 13 residues in the CDR3. Looked up from germline, CDR1 is SNHLY and CDR2 is FYNNEI.

The V gene is TRBV6-5, the J gene TRBJ1-2, with D unclear. Germline V CDR1 and CDR2: MNHEY, SVGAGI. This CDR3 contains 15 residues. V was pared by 3 bases and J by 0 bases, with 11 bases between. CDR3 DNA: TGTGCCAGCAGTTATCTGCCTCGAGCTAACTATGGCTACACCTTC. Translation gives CASSYLPRANYGYTF.

J is TRBJ1-1 and V is TRBV28; a possible D gene is TRBD1 (6 bases). The germline V gene has CDR1 MDHEN and CDR2 SYDVKM. V lost 3 bases to trimming and J lost 3 bases, with 14 bases between them. This CDR3 comprises 15 residues. CDR3 residues: CASSFRGGAYTEAFF. The CDR3 nucleotides are TGTGCCAGCAGTTTTAGGGGGGGCGCTTACACTGAAGCTTTCTTT. Together with reference TRBV28 and TRBJ1-1, the CDR3 gives the full variable domain: DVKVTQSSRYLVKRTGEKVFLECVQDMDHENMFWYRQDPGLGLRLIYFSYDVKMKEKGDIPEGYSVSREKKERFSLILESASTNQTSMYLCASSFRGGAYTEAFFGQGTRLTVV.

The CDR3 loop is CASSREGNEQFF. The CDR3 nucleotides are TGTGCCAGCAGCCGGGAGGGCAATGAGCAGTTCTTC. V gene TRBV4-2 combines with J gene TRBJ2-1; 7 bases map to TRBD2. Per germline, CDR1 LGHNA and CDR2 YNFKEQ. V was clipped by 4 bases and J by 6 bases; unmatched bases: 0. CDR3 length equals 12 residues.

The V and J genes are TRBV24-1 and TRBJ2-1, with D possibly being TRBD1 (6 bases). CDR1 is KGHDR and CDR2 is SFDVKD in the germline V gene. The CDR3 length is 15 residues. V lost 6 bases and J lost 4, with 15 bases in between. The CDR3 nucleotides are TGTGCCACCAGTTTAGGACAGAGTAAATACAATGAGCAGTTCTTC. Protein product: CATSLGQSKYNEQFF.

The genes are TRBV19 and TRBJ1-1, with a tentative D call TRBD1 (6 bases). Germline loops: CDR1 LNHDA, CDR2 SQIVND (reference sequence). This CDR3 spans 15 amino acids. V shed 3 bases and J shed 3 bases, with 14 bases lying between them. CDR3 bases: TGTGCCAGTAGTATTAGGCAGGGGAGGGACACTGAAGCTTTCTTT. Translating it yields CASSIRQGRDTEAFF.

The chain couples TRBV5-1 to TRBJ2-7, with D maybe TRBD2 (5 bases). V shed 4 bases and J shed 2 bases, with 13 bases lying between them. This CDR3 contains 14 residues. Germline V lookup: CDR1 SGHRS, CDR2 YFSETQ. DNA for the CDR3: TGCGCCAGCAGCCTGGACGCGGGCACCTACGAGCAGTACTTC. This translates into CASSLDAGTYEQYF.

The rearrangement joins TRBV28 to TRBJ1-5, with a possible D match to TRBD1 (5 bases). Germline V CDR1 and CDR2: MDHEN, SYDVKM. V dropped 1 base and J dropped 15 bases, with 22 bases sitting between them. The CDR3 loop spans 15 amino acids. CDR3: CASSLLSFRGENRHF. The CDR3 region has the DNA TGTGCCAGCAGTTTATTGAGTTTTCGGGGGGAAAACCGGCATTTT.

This sequence joins TRBV9 and TRBJ1-6; perhaps TRBD1 as D (5 bases). The germline gives CDR1 SGDLS, CDR2 YYNGEE. The CDR3 consists of 14 residues. The ends were cut back, 0 bases at V and 14 bases at J, with 15 bases in the middle. The CDR3 region has the DNA TGTGCCAGCAGCGTAGGGGCCGGGGGGAGGTCCCTCCACTTT. Translated: CASSVGAGGRSLHF.

J is TRBJ1-5 and V is TRBV30; a weak D match, TRBD1 (5 bases). This CDR3 spans 13 amino acids. The germline V gene encodes CDR1 GTSNPN and CDR2 SVGIG (reference sequence). Trimming pared 5 bases from V and 7 bases from J, leaving 15 bases between. Written as DNA, the CDR3 is TGTGCCTGGGCTCTTGGGGGGAGCCAGCCCCAGCATTTT. Protein: CAWALGGSQPQHF.

The V gene is TRBV5-1, the J gene TRBJ1-6; the match to TRBD1 covers 7 bases. In germline, CDR1 is SGHRS, CDR2 YFSETQ. V shed 1 base and J 6 bases; nucleotides not matched to a gene: 10. The CDR3 is 17 residues long. The CDR3 sequence: CASSLRFGQALNSPLHF. The CDR3 DNA follows: TGCGCCAGCAGCTTGAGGTTTGGACAGGCCCTTAATTCACCCCTCCACTTT.